The clone carrying this T cell receptor (beta chain) was observed at least ten times. The record originates from a study of spatial heterogeneity in lung cancer. Regarding time point: sample taken at primary tumor resection. Tumor, nontumor lung or frozen PBMC supplied whole RNA that was sequenced unsorted. Unique molecular identifiers, one per molecule, were present on every TCR cDNA molecule. MiXCR, applied by TCRdb to the 5' RACE reads, yields one record per CDR3 protein. The sample contains 55,000 to 70,000 distinct CDR3 sequences, around 6% of which appear only once. The V end was cut by 5 bases, the J end by 9 bases, with 18 bases between. Germline CDR1 reads DFQATT; CDR2 reads SNEGSKA (reference sequence). This CDR3 region has 13 residues.

The sequence derives from a female donor with early-stage non-small cell lung cancer. The chain has TRBV20-1 and TRBJ2-3; D possibly corresponds to TRBD2 (6 bases). The source material was PBMCs, sampled at surgery. The CDR3 loop is CSAYTGGLGTQYF. As DNA, the CDR3 is TGCAGTGCTTATACCGGAGGGCTGGGGACGCAGTATTTT.